The 2 T cell receptor beta chains given below trace back to one sample, sequenced in a study of T and B cells in COVID-19 patients. BIOMED2 TRB-A/B primer pools were used in multiplex TRB PCR. TCRdb passed the multiplex PCR reads through MiXCR, listing each CDR3 protein once. The top ten hold 17% of the sample, which has around 8,000 distinct CDR3 sequences, 25% to 35% seen once. Each TRB amplification used about 220-500 ng of genomic DNA from blood. The sequencing sample was made of blood. The receptor source for this set is a human donor with active COVID-19.

V gene TRBV27 combines with J gene TRBJ2-7; 8 bases align to TRBD1. CDR3 size: 14 residues. Trimming removed 4 bases from V and 2 bases from J; junction bases left unmatched: 4. Per the germline V gene, CDR1 is MNHEY and CDR2 is SMNVEV (reference sequence). As DNA, the CDR3 is TGTGCCAGCAGTTCCCGACAGGGGCCCTACGAGCAGTACTTC. Translation: CASSSRQGPYEQYF.

This clonotype was counted a few times. The genes are TRBV5-6 and TRBJ1-5; possible D gene TRBD1, 5 bases. Between the trimmed V and J ends, which lost 5 bases and 2 bases, there was a span of 14 bases. Germline V gene sequence: CDR1 SGHDT, CDR2 YYEEEE. This CDR3 has 15 residues. CDR3 protein: CASRPWGPGNQPQHF. The CDR3 coding sequence is TGTGCCAGCAGACCTTGGGGACCGGGCAATCAGCCCCAGCATTTT.